This T cell receptor (beta chain) was found in a study of cytomegalovirus exposure and HLA in healthy donors. The CDR3 loop spans 14 amino acids. Germline V gene data show CDR1 as SGHKS and CDR2 as YYEKEE (reference sequence). V was cut by 1 base and J by 3 bases, with 11 bases left in between. In this sample, this clone turned up once. The PCR ran on 60 Vbeta and 13 Jbeta primers. Method: immunoSEQ multiplex PCR; TCRdb's copy keeps in-frame clones and lacks some. The table has 99,000 or so clones, around 80% seen once. Sequenced sample: PBMCs. The V call is TRBV5-5, the J call TRBJ2-7, with D possibly being TRBD1 (5 bases). This sequence originates from a man aged 18 to 30 in good health and CMV-seronegative. CDR3 protein: CASSLPGFNYEQYF. The CDR3 nucleotides are TGTGCCAGCAGCTTGCCAGGGTTTAACTACGAGCAGTACTTC.